The rows below give T cell receptor beta chains drawn from one sample of a study of OX40 agonist ivuxolimab in advanced cancers. The assay was immunoSEQ multiplex PCR, and TCRdb's table has in-frame clones only and misses some. This repertoire shows about 69,000 clones, 80% to 90% found once; its top ten account for about 6%. The sequences come from CD4+ or CD8+ T cells sorted from blood, collected in a trial of the OX40 agonist ivuxolimab. The receptor set was obtained from an adult with an advanced solid tumor such as melanoma, head and neck, liver or kidney cancer. CDR3s include the opening cysteine and the closing phenylalanine or tryptophan. D genes are given only for firm matches. Expanded clones get a size class; other rows say once, few or many, or leave the size out.

>TRBD2|TRBJ2-7|TRBV27|.
TGTGCCAGCAGTACCGTAGCGGGAGCGGGGGAGCAGTACTTC
CASSTVAGAGEQYF
>.|TRBJ1-1|TRBV19|.
TGTGCCAGTAGTATGTGGAACATGAACACTGAAGCTTTCTTT
CASSMWNMNTEAFF
>.|TRBJ1-1|TRBV7-3|.
TGTGCCAGCAGCCTTGACCTTAACACTGAAGCTTTCTTT
CASSLDLNTEAFF
>TRBD1|TRBJ1-1|TRBV11-2|.
TGTGCCAGCAGCTTAGGCAGGGACAGGCATTGGAACACTGAAGCTTTCTTT
CASSLGRDRHWNTEAFF
>.|TRBJ2-2|TRBV5-5|.
TGTGCCAGCAGCTTAGGTCGGACCGGGGAGCTGTTTTTT
CASSLGRTGELFF
>.|TRBJ2-7|TRBV27|.
TGTGCCAGAGCCCCGGGACAAAATTCCTACGAGCAGTACTTC
CARAPGQNSYEQYF
>TRBD1|TRBJ1-2|TRBV7-2|.
TGTGCCAGCAGCCCACCTACAGACAGGGTGATCTATGGCTACACCTTC
CASSPPTDRVIYGYTF
>.|TRBJ2-1|TRBV27|medium-sized
TGTGCCAGCAGTTGGGACGGCTACAATGAGCAGTTCTTC
CASSWDGYNEQFF
>.|TRBJ1-5|TRBV27|few
TGTGCCAGCAGTTTTCCCCCGGATGGTCAGCCCCAGCATTTT
CASSFPPDGQPQHF
>.|TRBJ1-2|TRBV7-9|.
TGTGCCAGCAGCCGGGACTTTCTCTATGGCTACACCTTC
CASSRDFLYGYTF
>.|TRBJ1-5|TRBV27|.
TGTGCCAGCAGTTTGGGAGGAGACAATCAGCCCCAGCATTTT
CASSLGGDNQPQHF
>.|TRBJ2-5|TRBV29-1|.
TGCAGCGTAGTGGCCCGACAAGAGACCCAGTACTTC
CSVVARQETQYF
>.|TRBJ2-1|TRBV19|.
TGTGCCAGCTGGGACACAAGATCCTACAATGAGCAGTTCTTC
CASWDTRSYNEQFF
>.|TRBJ1-1|TRBV27|.
TGTGCCAGCAGGGACTTTAACACTGAAGCTTTCTTT
CASRDFNTEAFF
>.|TRBJ2-5|TRBV9|.
TGTGCCAGCAGCGTAGAAGGCAGGCAAGAGACCCAGTACTTC
CASSVEGRQETQYF
>.|TRBJ2-7|TRBV27|.
TGTGCCAGCAGTTTTGATGGATACTACGAGCAGTACTTC
CASSFDGYYEQYF
>.|TRBJ1-2|TRBV19|.
TGTGCCAGTAGTATATCCCCGGCAGGGCAAACGATGGACTATGGCTACACCTTC
CASSISPAGQTMDYGYTF
>.|TRBJ1-5|TRBV5-4|.
TGTGCCAGCAGCTTAATGGGGGGGTCTCAGCCCCAGCATTTT
CASSLMGGSQPQHF
>.|TRBJ1-6|TRBV7-9|.
TGTGCCAGCAGCTTAGGGCAGAGCGGGGCCTCCTATAATTCACCCCTCCACTTT
CASSLGQSGASYNSPLHF
>.|TRBJ2-6|TRBV27|once
TGTGCCAGCAGCCCTGCTGGGTTAGCCTCTGGGGCCAACGTCCTGACTTTC
CASSPAGLASGANVLTF
>.|TRBJ2-1|TRBV9|.
TGTGCCAGCAGCCCATACTTAGCGAGCTCCTACAATGAGCAGTTCTTC
CASSPYLASSYNEQFF
>TRBD1|TRBJ2-7|TRBV27|.
TGTGCCAGCAGTATTACAGGGGGCGGGTACGAGCAGTACTTC
CASSITGGGYEQYF
>.|TRBJ2-7|TRBV4-3|.
TGCGCCAGCAGCTGGGACAAAACCTACGAGCAGTACTTC
CASSWDKTYEQYF
>.|TRBJ1-1|TRBV18|.
TGTGCCAGCTCCCCTACGGGGGGGACGAACACTGAAGCTTTCTTT
CASSPTGGTNTEAFF
>.|TRBJ1-2|TRBV9|.
TGTGCCAGCAGCGCGTCGCAGGGCTATGGCTACACCTTC
CASSASQGYGYTF
>.|TRBJ2-1|TRBV9|.
TGTGCCAGCAGCGCCCCCGGGGGGCGGGAGTACTCCTACAATGAGCAGTTCTTC
CASSAPGGREYSYNEQFF
>.|TRBJ2-1|TRBV27|.
TGTGCCAGCAGTTTAGGACTGTGGGGGGGGCTCAATGAGCAGTTCTTC
CASSLGLWGGLNEQFF
>.|TRBJ1-5|TRBV6-6|.
TGTGCCAGCAGTTACCTCTCCGGTGGAAGCAATCAGCCCCAGCATTTT
CASSYLSGGSNQPQHF
>TRBD2|TRBJ2-2|TRBV27|.
TGTGCCACCTCTAGCGGAACGAACACCGGGGAGCTGTTTTTT
CATSSGTNTGELFF
>TRBD1|TRBJ2-7|TRBV6-6|once
TGTGCCAGCAGTTATATAGGGGGCTTAGGCGAGCAGTACTTC
CASSYIGGLGEQYF
>.|TRBJ2-7|TRBV10-3|.
TGTGCCATCAGTGAGTCAGGACATTATCCCTACGAGCAGTACTTC
CAISESGHYPYEQYF
>TRBD2|TRBJ2-3|TRBV27|.
TGTGCCAGCAGTCCCTTCGGAGCGGGGGGCTCAGATACGCAGTATTTT
CASSPFGAGGSDTQYF
>TRBD2|TRBJ2-7|TRBV30|few
TGTGCCTGGAGTATCAGGACTAGCGGGAGAGACGAGCAGTACTTC
CAWSIRTSGRDEQYF
>TRBD2|TRBJ2-1|TRBV7-8|few
TGTGCCAGCAGCTATAGCGGGGGGCAGAATGAGCAGTTCTTC
CASSYSGGQNEQFF
>TRBD1|TRBJ1-4|TRBV10-3|.
TGTGCCAGTAGGACAGGGAATGAAAAACTGTTTTTT
CASRTGNEKLFF
>.|TRBJ2-2|TRBV19|.
TGTGCCAGTAGTATCGCCGGGACACCTTACACCGGGGAGCTGTTTTTT
CASSIAGTPYTGELFF
>.|TRBJ1-3|TRBV30|.
TGTGCCTGGAAAGACAGGATCCCACGACCAGGAAACACCATATATTTT
CAWKDRIPRPGNTIYF
>TRBD2|TRBJ2-3|TRBV12-5|.
TGTGCTAGTGGTCTCGCCCTAGCGGGGGTCCGCACAGATACGCAGTATTTT
CASGLALAGVRTDTQYF
>TRBD1|TRBJ1-1|TRBV7-9|once
TGTGCCAGCAGCCCCTGGACAGGCATGAACACTGAAGCTTTCTTT
CASSPWTGMNTEAFF
>.|TRBJ2-5|TRBV2|.
TGTGCCAGCATTTGGGGGGAGGAAGAGACCCAGTACTTC
CASIWGEEETQYF
>TRBD2|TRBJ2-1|TRBV19|.
TGTGCCAGTAGTGCCGGACTAGCGGGGTACAATGAGCAGTTCTTC
CASSAGLAGYNEQFF
>.|TRBJ1-2|TRBV29-1|.
TGCAGCGTCTCCGACGGGCCCGTAGGCTATGGCTACACCTTC
CSVSDGPVGYGYTF
>.|TRBJ1-1|TRBV27|.
TGTGCCAGCAGTTTAACTGGCACTGAAGCTTTCTTT
CASSLTGTEAFF
>TRBD2|TRBJ2-1|TRBV7-9|.
TGTGCCAGCAGCTTAGAACTAGCGGGAGGGTTGCAATATGAGCAGTTCTTC
CASSLELAGGLQYEQFF